Listed below are T cell receptor beta chains from one sample, sequenced in a study of technical replicates of blood from a handful of donors. Profiling relied on immunoSEQ multiplex PCR, and the TCRdb table lists in-frame clones only, not all of them. The data contain about 75,000 clones, 91% of them singletons. Sequenced input: T cells isolated from PBMCs. The receptors were sampled from a human donor in good health. Some clones in this sample may be carry-over from other donors' samples. CDR3s include the opening cysteine and the closing phenylalanine or tryptophan. Fields, in order: CDR3 length, D gene, J gene, clone size, V gene, CDR3 DNA, CDR3 protein. D genes are given only for firm matches. Size is omitted from some rows. Given values are once, few, many or a class for expanded clones.

length: 15
D: TRBD1
J: TRBJ1-3
size: NA
V: TRBV7-2
DNA: TGTGCCAGCAGCTCGCACAGGGGGCTTGGAAACACCATATATTTT
CDR3: CASSSHRGLGNTIYF

length: 15
D: NA
J: TRBJ1-2
size: NA
V: TRBV5-1
DNA: TGCGCCAGCAGCTTGGTGGCCAGGGCTGGGTATGGCTACACCTTC
CDR3: CASSLVARAGYGYTF

length: 15
D: NA
J: TRBJ1-5
size: NA
V: TRBV5-4
DNA: TGTGCCAGCAGCTTAGACGCCAGCCCTAACAGGCTCCAGCATTTT
CDR3: CASSLDASPNRLQHF

length: 14
D: NA
J: TRBJ2-1
size: NA
V: TRBV2
DNA: TGTGCCAGCAGTCCGGAACGAGGATACAATGAGCAGTTCTTC
CDR3: CASSPERGYNEQFF

length: 14
D: TRBD2
J: TRBJ2-1
size: NA
V: TRBV6-6
DNA: TGTGCCAGCAGTGCTAGCGGGGGGTCAAATGAGCAGTTCTTC
CDR3: CASSASGGSNEQFF

length: 15
D: NA
J: TRBJ2-1
size: NA
V: TRBV7-2
DNA: TGTGCCAGCAGTCTTAGGAGACTAGAATACAATGAGCAGTTCTTC
CDR3: CASSLRRLEYNEQFF

length: 15
D: NA
J: TRBJ2-7
size: NA
V: TRBV11-2
DNA: TGTGCCAGCAGCTCCATTTCCAAAGGAGCCTACGAGCAGTACTTC
CDR3: CASSSISKGAYEQYF

length: 16
D: NA
J: TRBJ2-3
size: NA
V: TRBV2
DNA: TGTGCCAGCAGTGATATAGAGAGAGGCCGAACAGATACGCAGTATTTT
CDR3: CASSDIERGRTDTQYF

length: 16
D: TRBD2
J: TRBJ2-7
size: NA
V: TRBV2
DNA: TGTGCCAGCAGTGAAGGGAGCGGGGGACCCTCCTACGAGCAGTACTTC
CDR3: CASSEGSGGPSYEQYF

length: 15
D: TRBD1
J: TRBJ1-5
size: NA
V: TRBV4-1
DNA: TGCGCCAGCAGCCGGACCCGGGACAGGGGTCAGCCCCAGCATTTT
CDR3: CASSRTRDRGQPQHF

length: 14
D: NA
J: TRBJ2-7
size: NA
V: TRBV6-5
DNA: TGTGCCAGCAGCTATCGGGTTATCGGCTACGAGCAGTACTTC
CDR3: CASSYRVIGYEQYF

length: 16
D: TRBD1
J: TRBJ2-2
size: NA
V: TRBV7-6
DNA: TGTGCCAGCAGCTCTCGGACAGGCGGTGGCACCGGGGAGCTGTTTTTT
CDR3: CASSSRTGGGTGELFF

length: 15
D: TRBD1
J: TRBJ1-4
size: NA
V: TRBV13
DNA: TGTGCCAGCACCCAGAACAGGGGTATCAATGAAAAACTGTTTTTT
CDR3: CASTQNRGINEKLFF

length: 15
D: TRBD1
J: TRBJ2-7
size: once
V: TRBV7-9
DNA: TGTGCCAGCAGTTATTCAGGATCAGGGGGCTACGAGCAGTACTTC
CDR3: CASSYSGSGGYEQYF

length: 16
D: NA
J: TRBJ2-7
size: NA
V: TRBV10-1
DNA: TGCGCCAGCAGTGAGTCGGCGGGATTAGGTCCGGACGAGCAGTACTTC
CDR3: CASSESAGLGPDEQYF

length: 14
D: TRBD2
J: TRBJ2-7
size: NA
V: TRBV10-2
DNA: TGCGCCAGCAGATTTAGCGGGGGCTCCTACGAGCAGTACTTC
CDR3: CASRFSGGSYEQYF

length: 13
D: NA
J: TRBJ2-5
size: once
V: TRBV5-1
DNA: TGCGCCAGCAGCTTGGTGAGTGAGGAGACCCAGTACTTC
CDR3: CASSLVSEETQYF

length: 18
D: TRBD2
J: TRBJ2-5
size: NA
V: TRBV7-9
DNA: TGTGCCAGCAGCTTCCCCAGTGCGACTAGCGGGAGCCCTGTGACCCAGTACTTC
CDR3: CASSFPSATSGSPVTQYF

length: 13
D: NA
J: TRBJ2-3
size: NA
V: TRBV7-9
DNA: TGTGCCAGCAGCTTGACAGGCACAGATACGCAGTATTTT
CDR3: CASSLTGTDTQYF

length: 12
D: NA
J: TRBJ2-7
size: NA
V: TRBV28
DNA: TGTGCCAGCGGCCGGCCATCCAGCGAGCAGTACTTC
CDR3: CASGRPSSEQYF